The table lists the clone carrying this TCR beta chain with a count of one. Its cognate antigen is unknown. This specimen belongs to a study of blood T cells in healthy people across ages. Study findings and constraints: Diversity was higher, and naive CD4+ cells more numerous, in long-lived donors than in aged donors.

Every sample had a minimum of 6 million PBMCs isolated. It was with a sample-barcoded 5' primer and a J-beta primer mix that a second PCR of roughly 6 to 12 cycles was run. MiXCR, applied by TCRdb to the 5' RACE reads, yields one record per CDR3 protein. The data hold about 1.8 million distinct CDR3 sequences, with around 50% observed a single time. Input material: blood. The TCR comes from a woman aged 40 to 50 in good health.

The CDR3 DNA reads as TGCGCCAGCCGTCAACAGGGAGGGAATGAAAAACTGTTTTTT. Residues: CASRQQGGNEKLFF. The chain recombines TRBV5-1 with TRBJ1-4; D might be TRBD1 (6 bases). From germline, CDR1 is SGHRS and CDR2 YFSETQ. The CDR3 covers 14 residues. Trimming removed 7 bases from V and 5 bases from J, with 15 bases in between.